A selection of T cell receptor beta chains follows, all from one sample in a study of cytomegalovirus exposure and HLA in healthy donors. Profiling relied on immunoSEQ multiplex PCR, and the TCRdb table lists in-frame clones only, not all of them. The sample carries tens of thousands of clones, under 85% recorded once. Sequencing was performed on PBMCs. These receptors were collected from a male donor in good health and CMV-seronegative. Each CDR3 is given with its conserved first and last residue. D genes are given only for firm matches. Only some rows state a clone size, as once, few, many or a class for expanded clones.

>TRBV5-5|-|-|TRBJ2-3
TGTGCCAGCAGCCCCGGGGTGGGGTTTGCAGATACGCAGTATTTT
CASSPGVGFADTQYF
>TRBV9|-|TRBD1|TRBJ2-7
TGTGCCAGCAGCGCAGGTAGGACAGGGTCTAGGATCTCCTACGAGCAGTACTTC
CASSAGRTGSRISYEQYF
>TRBV18|-|-|TRBJ1-2
TGTGCCAGCTCACCACAGGGACTTTCTGCTAACTATGGCTACACCTTC
CASSPQGLSANYGYTF
>TRBV18|-|-|TRBJ2-3
TGTGCCAGCTCACCAACAGGAAGCACAGATACGCAGTATTTT
CASSPTGSTDTQYF
>TRBV30|-|TRBD1|TRBJ1-3
TGTGCCTGGTCGAACAGGGGAAACGGAAACACCATATATTTT
CAWSNRGNGNTIYF
>TRBV28|-|-|TRBJ2-7
TGTGCCAGCAGTTCCGGGGGACAGACTAGATCCTACGAGCAGTACTTC
CASSSGGQTRSYEQYF
>TRBV29-1|few|-|TRBJ1-4
TGCAGCGTTGGTTTCGGGGTCCGAAATGAAAAACTGTTTTTT
CSVGFGVRNEKLFF
>TRBV28|-|-|TRBJ1-1
TGTGCCAGCAGTCCCATGAACACTGAAGCTTTCTTT
CASSPMNTEAFF
>TRBV7-2|-|TRBD1|TRBJ1-6
TGTGCCAGCAGCCCGGGACAGATCAATTCACCCCTCCACTTT
CASSPGQINSPLHF
>TRBV30|-|-|TRBJ2-1
TGTGCCTGGATCCCTCTAGGGAGCAATGAGCAGTTCTTC
CAWIPLGSNEQFF
>TRBV7-3|-|-|TRBJ2-5
TGTGCCAGCAGCTTAGGGACTCCTCCTGAGACCCAGTACTTC
CASSLGTPPETQYF
>TRBV5-4|few|TRBD1|TRBJ1-1
TGTGCCAGCAGCTCGGGGGACAGTTACACTGAAGCTTTCTTT
CASSSGDSYTEAFF
>TRBV7-9|-|TRBD2|TRBJ2-5
TGTGCCAGCAGCCCTGGGGGGGAGGAGACCCAGTACTTC
CASSPGGEETQYF
>TRBV11-3|-|-|TRBJ2-2
TGTGCCAGCAGCTCAACAGTAAACACCGGGGAGCTGTTTTTT
CASSSTVNTGELFF
>TRBV29-1|-|-|TRBJ1-1
TGCAGCGTTCTTAGAGGGAACACTGAAGCTTTCTTT
CSVLRGNTEAFF
>TRBV11-2|-|-|TRBJ1-2
TGTGCCAGCAGCTTATCGCACAGGAACTATGGCTACACCTTC
CASSLSHRNYGYTF
>TRBV7-2|-|TRBD1|TRBJ1-1
TGTGCCAGCACCCGACAGGGCCACACTGAAGCTTTCTTT
CASTRQGHTEAFF
>TRBV5-1|-|-|TRBJ2-6
TGCGCCAGCAGCTTGGGCAGGGGTTATTTAGGGTCTGGGGCCAACGTCCTGACTTTC
CASSLGRGYLGSGANVLTF
>TRBV11-2|few|TRBD2|TRBJ2-3
TGTGCCAGCAGGTACGGACTAGCGGGAAACACAGATACGCAGTATTTT
CASRYGLAGNTDTQYF
>TRBV7-9|-|TRBD2|TRBJ2-5
TGTGCCAGCAGCGCTGGGACTAGCGGGAAAGAGACCCAGTACTTC
CASSAGTSGKETQYF
>TRBV27|-|-|TRBJ1-1
TGTGCCAGCAGTTTTCGGTCGAGGAACACTGAAGCTTTCTTT
CASSFRSRNTEAFF
>TRBV5-5|once|-|TRBJ2-7
TGTGCCAGCAGCCCACAGGGCTACGAGCAGTACTTC
CASSPQGYEQYF
>TRBV7-6|-|-|TRBJ2-7
TGTGCCAGCAGCGTAAGCCGTGGGACATCCAACCTAGGTCCCCCCTACGAGCAGTACTTC
CASSVSRGTSNLGPPYEQYF
>TRBV7-2|few|-|TRBJ2-7
TGTGCCAGCAGCCCCGGGATGGCTCGCTACGAGCAGTACTTC
CASSPGMARYEQYF
>TRBV6-5|few|TRBD1|TRBJ1-3
TGTGCCAGCTCTGGTCGGGACAGGGATGGAAACACCATATATTTT
CASSGRDRDGNTIYF
>TRBV11-2|few|TRBD2|TRBJ2-3
TGTGCCAGCAGCGGGAGGACTAGCGGGAGGCCGAATACGCAGTATTTT
CASSGRTSGRPNTQYF
>TRBV6-4|once|TRBD2|TRBJ2-1
TGTGCCAGCAGTGGGGGACTAGCGGGACCCAATGAGCAGTTCTTC
CASSGGLAGPNEQFF
>TRBV27|-|-|TRBJ1-3
TGTGCCAGCAGTCCCCAGGGGAACGGAAACACCATATATTTT
CASSPQGNGNTIYF
>TRBV6-5|-|TRBD2|TRBJ2-7
TGTGCCAGCAGCCTGGATGGGCGGGAGAGCGAGCAGTACTTC
CASSLDGRESEQYF
>TRBV9|-|TRBD2|TRBJ2-1
TGTGCCAGCAGCCCCCCGGGACTAGCTGTGGATGAGCAGTTCTTC
CASSPPGLAVDEQFF
>TRBV13|-|TRBD1|TRBJ2-3
TGTGCCAGCAGCTTACGATTCCGGACAGGGGGCACAGATACGCAGTATTTT
CASSLRFRTGGTDTQYF
>TRBV7-2|-|-|TRBJ2-1
TGTGCCAGCAGCCCCGGACGGCGTAGGGGCCCCGACTACAATGAGCAGTTCTTC
CASSPGRRRGPDYNEQFF
>TRBV9|-|TRBD2|TRBJ2-1
TGTGCCAGCAGCGTAGAGAGGGGCGGGGGGGTAGGTGAGCAGTTCTTC
CASSVERGGGVGEQFF
>TRBV6-4|-|-|TRBJ1-2
TGTGCCAGCAGTGAGTCAACAGCGGAAAACTATGGCTACACCTTC
CASSESTAENYGYTF
>TRBV7-3|-|-|TRBJ1-1
TGTGCCAGCAGCTTACGGACAGCAGACGAAGCTTTCTTT
CASSLRTADEAFF
>TRBV5-1|-|-|TRBJ2-1
TGTGCCAGCAGCTTGGATGCGACTAGCTACAATGAGCAGTTCTTC
CASSLDATSYNEQFF
>TRBV19|-|-|TRBJ2-1
TGTGCCAGTAGTATAGGGAGGGATCAGTTCTTC
CASSIGRDQFF
>TRBV27|-|-|TRBJ2-3
TGTGCCAGCAGTTTCTTGGACACAGCCTCAGATACGCAGTATTTT
CASSFLDTASDTQYF
>TRBV4-3|-|TRBD1|TRBJ2-7
TGCGCCAGCAGCCAAGAGGGACAGGGGTCCGCCGAGCAGTACTTC
CASSQEGQGSAEQYF
>TRBV5-6|-|-|TRBJ2-1
TGTGCCAGCAGACCCGCCGGGACTGGGAATGAGCAGTTCTTC
CASRPAGTGNEQFF
>TRBV4-1|-|-|TRBJ2-5
TGCGCCAGCAGCCAAGGGCAGATACAAGAGACCCAGTACTTC
CASSQGQIQETQYF
>TRBV5-6|-|-|TRBJ2-7
TGTGCCAGCAGTCTGCTCGAGCCTACCCTCTACGAGCAGTACTTC
CASSLLEPTLYEQYF
>TRBV2|once|TRBD1|TRBJ2-6
TGTGCCAGCAGTCCCGGGACAGGGGGCTCTGGGGCCAACGTCCTGACTTTC
CASSPGTGGSGANVLTF
>TRBV6-5|few|TRBD1|TRBJ1-4
TGTGCCAGCAGGACGAACCAGGGGGACAGTGAAAAACTGTTTTTT
CASRTNQGDSEKLFF
>TRBV6-5|-|-|TRBJ2-7
TGTGCCAGCAGTTACCGGCAGGGGATCAACGAGCAGTACTTC
CASSYRQGINEQYF
>TRBV5-6|-|-|TRBJ1-3
TGTGCCAGCAGCTCAAGCCCCGGAAACACCATATATTTT
CASSSSPGNTIYF
>TRBV19|few|-|TRBJ1-3
TGTGCCAGTAGTTCGGCAGGGACTTTTATCTCTGGAAACACCATATATTTT
CASSSAGTFISGNTIYF
>TRBV28|once|TRBD1|TRBJ2-5
TGTGCCAGCAGCCCCTTCCGGAAGGGACAGCAAGAGACCCAGTACTTC
CASSPFRKGQQETQYF
>TRBV4-3|-|TRBD1|TRBJ1-5
TGCGCCAGCAGCCAAGATCGGGCAGGGGGCCAGCCCCAGCATTTT
CASSQDRAGGQPQHF
>TRBV7-9|few|TRBD1|TRBJ1-2
TGTGCCAGCAGCGCCCGACAGGGAGATGGCTACACCTTC
CASSARQGDGYTF
>TRBV5-1|-|TRBD1|TRBJ2-5
TGCGCCAGCAGCCCTCCTTGGGACAGGGGGGGGAAAGAGACCCAGTACTTC
CASSPPWDRGGKETQYF
>TRBV12-5|-|-|TRBJ2-2
TGTGCTAGTGGTTTGGGGCAGGAGGACTATACCGGGGAGCTGTTTTTT
CASGLGQEDYTGELFF
>TRBV4-1|-|-|TRBJ1-1
TGCGCCAGCAGCCAAGCCCAGAAGAGACAGATAAACACTGAAGCTTTCTTT
CASSQAQKRQINTEAFF
>TRBV27|-|-|TRBJ1-1
TGTGCCAGCAGTCTGGGCCCGAACACTGAAGCTTTCTTT
CASSLGPNTEAFF
>TRBV25-1|-|TRBD1|TRBJ2-1
TGTGCCAGCAGGGGACAGGGGGCATCCTACAATGAGCAGTTCTTC
CASRGQGASYNEQFF